Below, 29 T cell receptor beta chains from the same sample are listed, as sequenced in a study of CD8+ T cells in alopecia areata. As to treatment: oral pan-JAK inhibitor, 5-10 mg twice daily. Investigators isolated RNA and reverse transcribed it into cDNA to act as the sequencing template. TCRdb keeps only in-frame clones here, not all; method: immunoSEQ multiplex PCR. In the table there are nearly 200,000 clones, 58% of which are singletons. Sequenced material: CD4+ T cells sorted from blood, taken at week 24, from a patient treated with tofacitinib. The source of these receptors is a human donor with alopecia areata.

J is TRBJ1-4 and V is TRBV5-1, with TRBD1 matching 8 bases. Trimming took 1 base from V and 7 from J; bases not matched to a gene: 6. This CDR3 spans 15 amino acids. The germline V gene has CDR1 SGHRS and CDR2 YFSETQ. CDR3 protein: CASSLLAGGSEKLFF. The CDR3 bases are TGCGCCAGCAGCTTGTTGGCAGGGGGCAGTGAAAAACTGTTTTTT.

This chain's CDR3 is CAWSGGRQTNTGELFF. The CDR3 region has the DNA TGTGCCTGGAGTGGAGGGAGACAGACGAACACCGGGGAGCTGTTTTTT. V gene TRBV30 combines with J gene TRBJ2-2, with D perhaps given as TRBD1 or TRBD2 (5 bases each). V lost 1 base to trimming and J lost 0 bases, with 12 bases between them. The CDR3 extends over 16 amino acids. Germline CDR1 reads GTSNPN; CDR2 reads SVGIG (reference sequence).

The chain has TRBV2 and TRBJ2-3, with D possibly being TRBD1 (6 bases). This CDR3 spans 13 amino acids. The germline V gene has CDR1 SNHLY and CDR2 FYNNEI. Trimming pared 6 bases from V and 5 bases from J, leaving 12 bases between. In DNA form, the CDR3 reads TGTGCCAGCAGCCCCGACAGGAGAGATACGCAGTATTTT. Its translation: CASSPDRRDTQYF.

The rearrangement joins TRBV28 to TRBJ2-7, with D possibly called TRBD1 or TRBD2 (6 bases each). Germline V gene lookup returns CDR1 MDHEN and CDR2 SYDVKM. The CDR3 spans 16 residues. V was shortened by 5 bases and J by 0 bases, with 17 bases between the two germline ends. CDR3 nucleotides: TGTGCCAGCAGTCCACCCTCTGGGGGGCCCTCCTACGAGCAGTACTTC. Translation gives CASSPPSGGPSYEQYF.

The V gene is TRBV4-2, the J gene TRBJ1-4, with 7 bases matching TRBD1. Per germline, CDR1 LGHNA and CDR2 YNFKEQ. The CDR3 is 16 residues long. Trimming at V came to 4 bases and at J to 8 bases, leaving 13 bases not matched to a gene. The CDR3 DNA sequence: TGTGCCAGCAGCCTAGGAGGGGGCCCCAACGGAGAAAAACTGTTTTTT. This encodes CASSLGGGPNGEKLFF.

This sequence joins TRBV15 and TRBJ2-2; D is uncertain. CDR3 length: 13 residues. V lost 4 bases and J 10 bases, leaving 13 bases between the germline ends. CDR1 LNHNV and CDR2 YYDKDF come from the germline V gene (reference sequence). Here the CDR3 reads CATSNFEAAELFF. DNA of the CDR3: TGTGCCACCAGCAACTTTGAGGCGGCGGAGCTGTTTTTT.

This rearrangement joins TRBV10-3 to TRBJ2-5, with TRBD2 matching 8 bases. This CDR3 region has 12 residues. Germline-derived CDR1 and CDR2 are ENHRY and SYGVKD. After removal of 8 bases from V and 5 bases from J, the junction contained 4 bases not matched to a gene. As DNA, the CDR3 is TGTGCCATCTCGGGGGGGAAGGAGACCCAGTACTTC. This translates into CAISGGKETQYF.

The chain couples TRBV5-6 to TRBJ1-2; D is unresolved. V was cut by 3 bases and J by 3 bases, with 3 bases left in between. The CDR3 contains 11 residues. Germline CDR1 SGHDT, CDR2 YYEEEE. CDR3 in amino acids: CASSSHYGYTF. The DNA of the CDR3 is TGTGCCAGCAGCTCCCACTATGGCTACACCTTC.

The chain joins TRBV6-5 to TRBJ2-4; TRBD1 agrees at 10 bases. V shed 7 bases, J shed 3 bases, and the junction held 9 bases outside the gene matches. The germline V gene has CDR1 MNHEY and CDR2 SVGAGI. CDR3 length: 16 amino acids. CDR3 DNA: TGTGCCAGCACTAACTCGGGACAGGGGTACAAAAACATTCAGTACTTC. Its translation: CASTNSGQGYKNIQYF.

V and J are TRBV4-3 and TRBJ2-7; the D is unclear. The length of the CDR3 is 13 residues. Germline V gene data show CDR1 as LGHNA and CDR2 as YSLEER. The V end was cut by 0 bases, the J end by 6 bases, with 9 bases between. The chain's CDR3 is CASSQEGAGEQYF. The CDR3 DNA sequence: TGCGCCAGCAGCCAAGAAGGCGCCGGCGAGCAGTACTTC.

This clone was counted a single time. J is TRBJ2-3 and V is TRBV27; 10 nucleotides agree with TRBD1. CDR1 and CDR2 (germline): MNHEY, SMNVEV (reference sequence). J lost 3 bases, V lost 7 bases, and 1 base had no gene match. The CDR3 consists of 13 residues. This CDR3 is CASKGQGTDTQYF. The CDR3 nucleotides are TGTGCCAGCAAGGGACAGGGGACAGATACGCAGTATTTT.

This clone was picked up a small number of times. The chain carries TRBV2 and TRBJ1-2; D ambiguous. Trimming pared 6 bases from V and 4 bases from J, leaving 3 bases between. CDR3 length equals 10 residues. Per germline, CDR1 SNHLY and CDR2 FYNNEI. In DNA form, the CDR3 reads TGTGCCAGCAGATCCTATGGCTACACCTTC. The encoded protein is CASRSYGYTF.

The CDR3 protein is CASSLDVGEKLFF. CDR3 nucleotide sequence: TGTGCCAGCAGCTTAGACGTTGGGGAAAAACTGTTTTTT. The rearrangement links TRBV7-2 to TRBJ1-4, with D unresolved. The length of the CDR3 is 13 residues. Between the trimmed V and J ends, which lost 1 base and 8 bases, there was a span of 8 bases. Germline lookup yields CDR1 SGHTA and CDR2 FQGNSA.

The chain is built from TRBV4-2 and TRBJ2-7, with TRBD1 as a possible D gene (6 bases). Looked up from germline, CDR1 is LGHNA and CDR2 is YNFKEQ. CDR3 length: 15 amino acids. Trimming removed 3 bases at V and 5 bases at J, with 17 bases between. This CDR3 is CASSQGSRDTNEQYF. In DNA, the CDR3 is TGTGCCAGCAGCCAGGGGTCCCGGGACACCAACGAGCAGTACTTC.

This clone was counted once. The V and J genes are TRBV9 and TRBJ1-1; tentatively, D is TRBD1 (6 bases). V lost 0 bases, J lost 1 base, and 10 bases lay in between. The CDR3 covers 15 residues. Germline CDR1 SGDLS, CDR2 YYNGEE. CDR3 loop: CASSVVPGANTEAFF. CDR3 nucleotides: TGTGCCAGCAGCGTAGTCCCGGGGGCGAACACTGAAGCTTTCTTT.

This clone appeared a few times. The chain joins TRBV20-1 to TRBJ2-7; 9 nucleotides line up with TRBD1. The CDR3 length is 11 residues. The germline V gene encodes CDR1 DFQATT and CDR2 SNEGSKA (reference sequence). The CDR3 sequence: CSGQGSYEQYF. As DNA, the CDR3 is TGCTCGGGACAGGGCTCCTACGAGCAGTACTTC.

This clone was counted only a few times. The V and J genes are TRBV5-4 and TRBJ1-2; D might be TRBD1 (5 bases). The V gene's germline CDR1 is SGHNT and CDR2 YYREEE (reference sequence). The CDR3 is 15 amino acids. V was pared by 4 bases and J by 4 bases, with 17 bases between. CDR3 sequence: CASSGNLDTIYGYTF. In DNA form, the CDR3 reads TGTGCCAGCAGCGGCAACTTGGACACCATCTATGGCTACACCTTC.

This sequence joins TRBV9 and TRBJ2-3; 9 nucleotides match TRBD2. Trimming cost V 3 bases and J 7 bases; bases outside gene matches: 6. The germline V gene has CDR1 SGDLS and CDR2 YYNGEE. The CDR3 sequence is 14 residues long. The CDR3 reads CASSAGTSLHTQYF. For the CDR3, the DNA is TGTGCCAGCAGCGCAGGGACTAGCCTCCATACGCAGTATTTT.

The rearrangement joins TRBV5-1 to TRBJ2-5; 8 positions match TRBD1. J was trimmed by 4 bases and V by 4 bases; bases with no gene match: 6. In germline, CDR1 is SGHRS, CDR2 YFSETQ. The CDR3 is made up of 14 amino acids. The CDR3 protein is CASSLGQASETQYF. CDR3 bases: TGCGCCAGCAGCCTGGGACAGGCTTCAGAGACCCAGTACTTC.

This clone was seen more than once but under ten times. V gene TRBV28 combines with J gene TRBJ1-5, with 8 positions matching TRBD1. In germline, CDR1 is MDHEN, CDR2 SYDVKM. Unmatched junction bases numbered 10, after V lost 5 bases and J lost 7 bases. This CDR3 contains 15 residues. The CDR3 bases are TGTGCCAGCAGTAAGACAGGGGCCTCGGGACAGCCCCAGCATTTT. This gives the protein CASSKTGASGQPQHF.

Only a few counts were recorded for this clone. The rearrangement links TRBV19 to TRBJ2-1; D may be TRBD2 (6 bases). The CDR3 runs to 16 residues. Per the germline V gene, CDR1 is LNHDA and CDR2 is SQIVND (reference sequence). Trimming left V 5 bases short and J 2 bases short, with 16 bases between. CDR3 sequence (DNA): TGTGCCAGTAGTTGGGAGGAAGGGGAACCCTACAATGAGCAGTTCTTC. Its protein product is CASSWEEGEPYNEQFF.

This clone was seen a few times. The chain recombines TRBV2 with TRBJ1-5; D gene ambiguous. The CDR3 consists of 14 residues. Deletions cut 0 bases from V and 4 bases from J, with 7 bases between. CDR1 is SNHLY, CDR2 FYNNEI, per germline. CDR3 region: CASSEALPNQPQHF. As DNA, the CDR3 is TGTGCCAGCAGTGAAGCGCTTCCGAATCAGCCCCAGCATTTT.

V gene TRBV4-2 combines with J gene TRBJ1-6; perhaps TRBD1 as D (5 bases). CDR3 length equals 14 residues. Deletions cut 3 bases from V and 7 bases from J, with 10 bases between. Germline V gene sequence: CDR1 LGHNA, CDR2 YNFKEQ. CDR3 in amino acids: CASSQGTANSPLHF. The CDR3 DNA is TGTGCCAGCAGCCAGGGGACTGCAAATTCACCCCTCCACTTT.

This clone was counted between two and nine times. Other DNA sequences in the sample encode the same CDR3. The chain employs TRBV7-2 and TRBJ1-1, with D possibly TRBD1 on 6 matching bases. The CDR3 contains 13 residues. The germline V and J ends were trimmed by 3 bases and 2 bases, with 7 bases remaining between them. Looked up from germline, CDR1 is SGHTA and CDR2 is FQGNSA. The CDR3 loop is CASSFRGNTEAFF. DNA of the CDR3: TGTGCCAGCAGCTTCAGGGGAAACACTGAAGCTTTCTTT.

CDR3 sequence reads: CSVVQGRETQYF. The CDR3 DNA reads TGCAGCGTTGTACAGGGCAGGGAGACCCAGTACTTC. The chain is built from TRBV29-1 and TRBJ2-5, with D possibly being TRBD1 (6 bases). Germline V gene sequence: CDR1 SQVTM, CDR2 ANQGSEA. The CDR3 extends over 12 amino acids. V lost 4 bases, J lost 5 bases, and 11 bases lay in between.

The gene calls are TRBV9 and TRBJ1-1; D is perhaps TRBD1 (5 bases). CDR3 length: 13 residues. Germline CDR1 SGDLS, CDR2 YYNGEE. V lost 6 bases and J 3 bases, leaving 12 bases between the germline ends. The CDR3 nucleotides read TGTGCCAGCACCTTGGGGGTGGACACTGAAGCTTTCTTT. This encodes CASTLGVDTEAFF.

The chain uses TRBV29-1 and TRBJ1-1; D gene uncertain. V was cut by 6 bases and J by 8 bases, with 13 bases left in between. There are 11 residues in the CDR3. CDR1 SQVTM and CDR2 ANQGSEA come from the germline V gene. The CDR3 protein is CSVGSGEEAFF. As DNA, the CDR3 is TGCAGCGTGGGTTCCGGGGAAGAAGCTTTCTTT.

The V call is TRBV7-2, the J call TRBJ2-3; 7 nucleotides align to TRBD2. The junction had 7 bases not matched to a gene; V was cut back by 1 base and J by 6 bases. CDR3 length equals 15 residues. CDR1 and CDR2 (germline): SGHTA, FQGNSA. CDR3 in amino acids: CASSLVPGGVDTQYF. The CDR3 DNA is TGTGCCAGCAGCTTAGTCCCGGGGGGAGTGGATACGCAGTATTTT.

There are a few counts of this clone. This sequence joins TRBV29-1 and TRBJ1-1; D possibly corresponds to TRBD1 (5 bases). Germline CDR1 and CDR2: SQVTM and ANQGSEA. Trimming pared 7 bases from V and 5 bases from J, leaving 17 bases between. The CDR3 runs to 13 residues. The CDR3 nucleotides are TGCAGCGCGGGGGGACGCTCGAAAACTGAAGCTTTCTTT. Translated, it gives CSAGGRSKTEAFF.